One sample yielded the 23 T cell receptor beta chains listed below, sequenced in a study of monozygotic twins with inflammatory bowel disease. After re-calling the 5' RACE reads, TCRdb lists one entry per CDR3 protein, DNA absent. The ten most abundant clones cover 2% to 2.5% of a sample with about 160,000 distinct CDR3 sequences. Sequencing input: blood. The receptors were sampled from a human donor with ulcerative colitis or Crohn's disease, or a healthy co-twin of an affected twin (not recorded which).

This chain connects TRBV28 to TRBJ1-4; TCRdb outputs TRBD1, but without DNA this stays unchecked. Germline CDR1 is MDHEN and CDR2 is SYDVKM. The CDR3 consists of 15 residues. The chain's CDR3 is CASSLHPSTNEKLFF. Filled out from reference TRBV28 and TRBJ1-4, the complete variable domain reads DVKVTQSSRYLVKRTGEKVFLECVQDMDHENMFWYRQDPGLGLRLIYFSYDVKMKEKGDIPEGYSVSREKKERFSLILESASTNQTSMYLCASSLHPSTNEKLFFGSGTQLSVL.

J is TRBJ2-5 and V is TRBV28; the TCRdb D gene call, TRBD1, has no DNA to confirm it. Germline V gene lookup returns CDR1 MDHEN and CDR2 SYDVKM. The CDR3 contains 14 residues. The CDR3: CASSFLTGMETQYF.

J is TRBJ2-1 and V is TRBV12-3 or TRBV12-4; TCRdb's D call of TRBD2 is untestable without DNA. This CDR3 has 15 amino acids. This chain's CDR3 is CASSLWRESNNEQFF.

The rearrangement links TRBV28 to TRBJ1-1; TCRdb calls TRBD1, which cannot be checked without DNA. In germline, CDR1 is MDHEN, CDR2 SYDVKM. This CDR3 has 16 residues. CDR3 residues: CASSSSPGEVNTEAFF.

The chain uses TRBV20-1 and TRBJ1-1; TCRdb's D call, TRBD1, is unchecked because there is no DNA. The V gene's germline CDR1 is DFQATT and CDR2 SNEGSKA (reference sequence). The CDR3 contains 13 residues. The chain's CDR3 is CSASRTANTEAFF.

The rearrangement joins TRBV20-1 to TRBJ2-1; TCRdb indicates TRBD2, and absent DNA this call remains unverified. This CDR3 has 13 amino acids. Germline assignment: CDR1 DFQATT and CDR2 SNEGSKA (reference sequence). CDR3 protein: CSAEVARHNEQFF.

This chain's CDR3 is CSARQPSTDTQYF. V gene TRBV29-1 combines with J gene TRBJ2-3. The CDR3 totals 13 residues. CDR1 and CDR2 (germline): SQVTM, ANQGSEA.

The chain joins TRBV11-2 to TRBJ1-2; with no DNA, the TCRdb D assignment of TRBD1 cannot be verified. The germline CDR1 and CDR2 sequences are SGHAT and FQNNGV. This CDR3 has 18 residues. CDR3 sequence: CASSSYPDRGRGDYGYTF.

The V and J genes are TRBV7-9 and TRBJ2-3; TCRdb's D call, TRBD1, is unchecked because there is no DNA. The germline CDR1 and CDR2 sequences are SEHNR and FQNEAQ (reference sequence). CDR3 length equals 14 residues. CDR3 sequence reads: CASSSTGATDTQYF.

The V call is TRBV7-8, the J call TRBJ2-3; TCRdb selects TRBD2, and the lack of DNA leaves this call unchecked. CDR3 length: 15 residues. CDR1 is SGHVS and CDR2 is FQNEAQ in the germline V gene. CDR3: CASNPLAGVSDTQYF. The entire variable domain, with the rest obtained from reference TRBV7-8 and TRBJ2-3, is as follows: GAGVSQSPRYKVAKRGQDVALRCDPISGHVSLFWYQQALGQGPEFLTYFQNEAQLDKSGLPSDRFFAERPEGSVSTLKIQRTQQEDSAVYLCASNPLAGVSDTQYFGPGTRLTVL.

The chain couples TRBV6-5 to TRBJ2-7; TCRdb calls TRBD2, which cannot be checked without DNA. CDR3 length: 13 residues. The germline CDR1 and CDR2 sequences are MNHEY and SVGAGI. The CDR3 loop is CASSPGTSGGFVF.

This chain joins TRBV15 and TRBJ2-5. Germline V CDR1 and CDR2: LNHNV, YYDKDF (reference sequence). This CDR3 region has 13 residues. The CDR3 sequence: CATSSDPQETQYF.

The chain employs TRBV7-2 and TRBJ2-5; there is no DNA to check the TCRdb D call of TRBD1. From germline, CDR1 is SGHTA and CDR2 FQGNSA. The CDR3 totals 16 residues. The CDR3 protein is CASSLGRGGFQETQYF.

This chain links TRBV5-1 with TRBJ2-1; checking the TCRdb D call of TRBD1 is not possible without DNA. Germline loops: CDR1 SGHRS, CDR2 YFSETQ. The CDR3 has 16 amino acids. The CDR3 loop is CASSLAGTGVANEQFF.

The chain combines TRBV9 with TRBJ2-7; TCRdb's D gene call, TRBD2, goes unchecked for lack of DNA. Germline CDR1 SGDLS, CDR2 YYNGEE. The CDR3 sequence is 14 residues long. The CDR3 here is CASSPDPEGHEQYF.

The rearrangement links TRBV11-2 to TRBJ2-3; TCRdb's D call, TRBD2, is unchecked because there is no DNA. Per the germline V gene, CDR1 is SGHAT and CDR2 is FQNNGV. This CDR3 comprises 16 residues. The CDR3 is CASSPVTSGGSDTQYF.

The chain uses TRBV11-3 and TRBJ1-2. Germline assignment: CDR1 SGHNT and CDR2 YENEEA. The CDR3 covers 12 residues. CDR3 loop: CASSRWDYGYTF.

The chain couples TRBV9 to TRBJ2-2. Germline CDR1 is SGDLS and CDR2 is YYNGEE. There are 17 residues in the CDR3. CDR3 protein: CASSIVSSNANTGELFF.

The chain links TRBV18 to TRBJ1-4. CDR1 KGHSH and CDR2 LQKENI come from the germline V gene. The CDR3 spans 14 residues. The CDR3 loop reads CASSPAGVNEKLFF.

J is TRBJ2-5 and V is TRBV20-1; absent DNA, TCRdb's TRBD2 call cannot be checked. Germline V lookup: CDR1 DFQATT, CDR2 SNEGSKA (reference sequence). CDR3 length: 14 amino acids. The CDR3: CSARDGGLSETQYF.

The chain carries TRBV20-1 and TRBJ1-2; TCRdb indicates TRBD1, and absent DNA this call remains unverified. Germline-derived CDR1 and CDR2 are DFQATT and SNEGSKA (reference sequence). This CDR3 contains 14 residues. The CDR3 region is CSARRDAAMVSYTF.

The genes are TRBV7-2 and TRBJ2-3. CDR1 is SGHTA, CDR2 FQGNSA, per germline. The length of the CDR3 is 14 residues. The CDR3 sequence: CASSLAPATDTQYF.

This sequence joins TRBV7-2 and TRBJ2-7; TCRdb proposes TRBD1, but this gene call is untestable without DNA. CDR1 SGHTA and CDR2 FQGNSA come from the germline V gene. This CDR3 has 15 residues. The chain's CDR3 is CASSQTGTASYDQYF.